These 32 T cell receptor beta chains came from one sample sequenced in a study of cytomegalovirus exposure and HLA in healthy donors. The PCR employed 60 Vbeta primers together with 13 Jbeta primers. Clones were read by immunoSEQ multiplex PCR, and TCRdb kept only the in-frame ones, dropping some. The sample has about 160,000 clones; 75% to 80% are singletons. The sequenced sample consisted of PBMCs. Receptor source: a woman between 45 and 65 years old in good health and CMV-seropositive.

This clone appeared a few times. The chain joins TRBV7-9 to TRBJ2-7; 14 positions agree with TRBD2. Germline V gives CDR1 SEHNR, CDR2 FQNEAQ (reference sequence). The junction had 16 bases not matched to a gene; V was cut back by 5 bases and J by 4 bases. CDR3 length: 19 residues. As DNA, the CDR3 is TGTGCCAGCAGCCCATTTAGGGGACTGGGGACTAGCGGGAGTTACGAGCAGTACTTC. The encoded protein is CASSPFRGLGTSGSYEQYF.

V usage is TRBV4-2 and J usage is TRBJ2-7; 11 bases map to TRBD1. Trimming at V came to 4 bases and at J to 3 bases, leaving 2 bases not matched to a gene. This CDR3 spans 14 amino acids. The germline gives CDR1 LGHNA, CDR2 YNFKEQ. The CDR3 loop reads CASSRGQGDYEQYF. Here the CDR3 DNA reads TGTGCCAGCAGCCGGGGACAGGGGGACTACGAGCAGTACTTC.

Only one count was recorded for this clone. CDR3 loop: CASSDEGQGDYGYTF. The CDR3 coding sequence is TGTGCCAGCAGTGACGAAGGACAGGGGGACTATGGCTACACCTTC. V gene TRBV6-1 combines with J gene TRBJ1-2, with 10 bases identical to TRBD1. The junction had 4 bases not matched to a gene; V was cut back by 3 bases and J by 3 bases. This CDR3 has 15 amino acids. Germline CDR1 and CDR2: MNHNS and SASEGT.

The CDR3 DNA reads TGCGCCAGCAGCCCCGGCGGAGGGCGAGATCAGCCCCAGCATTTT. Amino acid sequence: CASSPGGGRDQPQHF. This chain uses TRBV4-1 with TRBJ1-5; D unresolved. Trimming took 4 bases from V and 5 from J, leaving 15 bases between them. CDR3 length: 15 amino acids. Germline V CDR1 and CDR2: MGHRA, YSYEKL.

V usage is TRBV19 and J usage is TRBJ2-1; 9 bases map to TRBD1. Germline V gives CDR1 LNHDA, CDR2 SQIVND (reference sequence). The CDR3 sequence is 15 residues long. J was trimmed by 4 bases and V by 7 bases; bases with no gene match: 8. The CDR3 DNA reads TGTGCCAGTAAGCTCGGGACAGGGCCTTACAATGAGCAGTTCTTC. This translates into CASKLGTGPYNEQFF. Full variable domain (missing parts from reference TRBV19 and TRBJ2-1): DGGITQSPKYLFRKEGQNVTLSCEQNLNHDAMYWYRQDPGQGLRLIYYSQIVNDFQKGDIAEGYSVSREKKESFPLTVTSAQKNPTAFYLCASKLGTGPYNEQFFGPGTRLTVL.

The chain employs TRBV5-6 and TRBJ1-5; D is unclear. CDR3 length equals 12 residues. The V end lost 3 bases, the J end lost 9 bases, and 10 bases lay between the germline ends. Germline CDR1 reads SGHDT; CDR2 reads YYEEEE. The CDR3 coding sequence is TGTGCCAGCAGCTCGGACGGGGTGCCCCAGCATTTT. Protein sequence: CASSSDGVPQHF.

This chain uses TRBV10-2 with TRBJ2-7, with D uncertain. V lost 6 bases, J lost 4 bases, and 16 bases lay in between. CDR3 length equals 14 residues. Germline CDR1 reads WSHSY; CDR2 reads SAAADI. CDR3 amino acids: CASRDGTNQYEQYF. As DNA, the CDR3 is TGCGCCAGCAGAGATGGCACCAATCAGTACGAGCAGTACTTC.

This chain links TRBV7-2 with TRBJ2-1, with 8 bases identical to TRBD2. Germline values: CDR1 SGHTA, CDR2 FQGNSA. The CDR3 is 13 residues long. The V and J ends lost 5 bases and 14 bases, in that order; junction bases with no gene match: 11. CDR3 loop: CASSESGGGLKFF. CDR3 in DNA: TGTGCCAGCAGCGAATCTGGCGGGGGGCTTAAGTTCTTC. The full variable domain, its missing parts supplied by reference TRBV7-2 and TRBJ2-1, is GAGVSQSPSNKVTEKGKDVELRCDPISGHTALYWYRQSLGQGLEFLIYFQGNSAPDKSGLPSDRFSAERTGGSVSTLTIQRTQQEDSAVYLCASSESGGGLKFFGPGTRLTVL.

The chain combines TRBV9 with TRBJ2-5; TRBD1 matches 7 bases. Germline values: CDR1 SGDLS, CDR2 YYNGEE. Trimming removed 7 bases from V and 5 bases from J; junction bases left unmatched: 8. This CDR3 spans 13 amino acids. CDR3 sequence: CASSRGLVETQYF. The CDR3 DNA is TGTGCCAGCTCGAGGGGGCTCGTGGAGACCCAGTACTTC.

DNA for the CDR3: TGTGCCAGCAGCCTCAACGGTTACTACGAGCAGTACTTC. Translated: CASSLNGYYEQYF. This chain links TRBV7-3 with TRBJ2-7; no clear D gene. CDR1 SGHTA and CDR2 FQGTGA come from the germline V gene. Trimming took off 5 bases at V and 3 bases at J, with 11 bases between the two ends. The length of the CDR3 is 13 residues.

J is TRBJ2-5 and V is TRBV6-5, with D perhaps TRBD2 (5 bases). The CDR3 consists of 14 residues. V lost 3 bases to trimming and J lost 2 bases, with 10 bases between them. Germline loops: CDR1 MNHEY, CDR2 SVGAGI. The CDR3 loop reads CASSYNRGQETQYF. CDR3 in DNA: TGTGCCAGCAGTTATAACCGGGGACAAGAGACCCAGTACTTC.

This clone was seen more than once but under ten times. The chain couples TRBV5-1 to TRBJ1-4; D is undetermined. Germline V gives CDR1 SGHRS, CDR2 YFSETQ. Trimming removed 2 bases at V and 4 bases at J, with 6 bases between. The CDR3 extends over 13 amino acids. CDR3 DNA sequence: TGCGCCAGCAGCTTAGGGAGTAATGAAAAACTGTTTTTT. This encodes CASSLGSNEKLFF. Combining the CDR3 with reference TRBV5-1 and TRBJ1-4 gives the whole variable domain KAGVTQTPRYLIKTRGQQVTLSCSPISGHRSVSWYQQTPGQGLQFLFEYFSETQRNKGNFPGRFSGRQFSNSRSEMNVSTLELGDSALYLCASSLGSNEKLFFGSGTQLSVL.

This clone is a singleton in its sample. The gene calls are TRBV7-2 and TRBJ2-7; weak D call: TRBD1 (6 bases). Germline values: CDR1 SGHTA, CDR2 FQGNSA. The V gene lost 5 bases and the J gene lost 6 bases, with 14 bases spanning the gap. The CDR3 totals 13 residues. The CDR3 protein is CASSLLGTSEQYF. Written as DNA, the CDR3 is TGTGCCAGCAGCCTCCTAGGGACATCCGAGCAGTACTTC. Full variable domain (outside the CDR3, taken from reference TRBV7-2 and TRBJ2-7): GAGVSQSPSNKVTEKGKDVELRCDPISGHTALYWYRQSLGQGLEFLIYFQGNSAPDKSGLPSDRFSAERTGGSVSTLTIQRTQQEDSAVYLCASSLLGTSEQYFGPGTRLTVT.

The chain recombines TRBV4-1 with TRBJ2-7, with 7 bases aligning to TRBD2. The CDR3 consists of 16 residues. Germline V CDR1 and CDR2: MGHRA, YSYEKL. With 4 bases clipped from V and 4 bases from J, the junction kept 13 bases outside the gene matches. The CDR3 DNA reads TGCGCCAGCAGCCGGAGCGGGGCAGGCCATTCATACGAGCAGTACTTC. It encodes CASSRSGAGHSYEQYF.

The chain has TRBV27 and TRBJ2-5; D uncertain. The V and J ends lost 3 bases and 6 bases respectively, with 11 bases between them. The germline CDR1 and CDR2 sequences are MNHEY and SMNVEV (reference sequence). The CDR3 sequence is 13 residues long. CDR3 protein: CASSFQSWQTQYF. The CDR3 DNA reads TGTGCCAGCAGTTTCCAATCATGGCAGACCCAGTACTTC.

To note about this clone: Other DNA sequences of this sample code for an identical CDR3. The V and J genes are TRBV9 and TRBJ2-7, with D maybe TRBD1 (5 bases). V dropped 0 bases and J dropped 3 bases, with 10 bases sitting between them. CDR3 length: 14 amino acids. CDR1 and CDR2 from the germline V gene are SGDLS and YYNGEE. CDR3 DNA sequence: TGTGCCAGCAGCGTAGGGCAGGGTAACTACGAGCAGTACTTC. This sequence encodes CASSVGQGNYEQYF.

V and J are TRBV11-2 and TRBJ2-5; a possible D gene is TRBD2 (5 bases). Germline CDR1 SGHAT, CDR2 FQNNGV. This CDR3 region has 15 residues. Trimming shortened V by 3 bases and J by 3 bases, and 14 bases separated the two germline ends. The CDR3 DNA reads as TGTGCCAGCAGCTTCCGAGGACTTCTCGAAGAGACCCAGTACTTC. Its translation is CASSFRGLLEETQYF.

The chain couples TRBV5-1 to TRBJ2-7; tentative D call: TRBD2 (5 bases). The V gene's germline CDR1 is SGHRS and CDR2 YFSETQ. This CDR3 is 14 amino acids long. The V end lost 0 bases, the J end lost 2 bases, and 9 bases lay between the germline ends. CDR3 in amino acids: CASSLVAEAYEQYF. For the CDR3, the DNA is TGCGCCAGCAGCTTGGTCGCGGAGGCCTACGAGCAGTACTTC.

V gene TRBV2 combines with J gene TRBJ1-3; 7 bases are a match to TRBD1. The CDR3 is 15 amino acids. V lost 7 bases and J lost 0; bases outside the gene matches: 6. From germline, CDR1 is SNHLY and CDR2 FYNNEI. Here the CDR3 reads CASIWGQSSGNTIYF. The CDR3 DNA reads as TGTGCCAGCATATGGGGACAGAGCTCTGGAAACACCATATATTTT.

This rearrangement joins TRBV28 to TRBJ1-5, with 8 bases matching TRBD1. The CDR3 totals 16 residues. Germline values: CDR1 MDHEN, CDR2 SYDVKM. J was trimmed by 0 bases and V by 5 bases; bases with no gene match: 6. CDR3 sequence: CASSARTGPSNQPQHF. In DNA form, the CDR3 reads TGTGCCAGCAGTGCAAGGACAGGGCCTAGCAATCAGCCCCAGCATTTT.

The chain links TRBV9 to TRBJ1-5; a possible D gene is TRBD1 (6 bases). The CDR3 has 15 amino acids. CDR1 and CDR2 from the germline V gene are SGDLS and YYNGEE. V was shortened by 3 bases and J by 5 bases, with 15 bases between the two germline ends. CDR3 in DNA: TGTGCCAGCAGCGCCGGTGGGGGGGCGCATCAGCCCCAGCATTTT. Its translation is CASSAGGGAHQPQHF.

The J gene is TRBJ1-5, the V gene TRBV28; no reliable D call. The CDR3 runs to 17 residues. Trimming took off 3 bases at V and 0 bases at J, with 15 bases between the two ends. CDR1 is MDHEN, CDR2 SYDVKM, per germline. The DNA of the CDR3 is TGTGCCAGCAGTTTCCCCGAATACGCTAGTAGCAATCAGCCCCAGCATTTT. Translation gives CASSFPEYASSNQPQHF.

J is TRBJ1-1 and V is TRBV6-1; D not certain. The CDR3 extends over 13 amino acids. Trimming left V 10 bases short and J 0 bases short, with 12 bases between. In germline, CDR1 is MNHNS, CDR2 SASEGT. This CDR3 is CATLGLLNTEAFF. The CDR3 DNA reads as TGTGCCACCCTAGGACTGTTGAACACTGAAGCTTTCTTT.

CDR3 nucleotides: TGTGCCAGCAGTGGGGGGCCGGGGGGGATTTATGGCTACACCTTC. Amino acids: CASSGGPGGIYGYTF. The chain is built from TRBV2 and TRBJ1-2, with D possibly matching TRBD1 (6 bases). Germline lookup yields CDR1 SNHLY and CDR2 FYNNEI. V was shortened by 4 bases and J by 5 bases, with 17 bases between the two germline ends. CDR3 length: 15 amino acids.

The gene calls are TRBV27 and TRBJ1-2, with 8 nucleotides matching TRBD1. Germline V gene data show CDR1 as MNHEY and CDR2 as SMNVEV (reference sequence). Trimming took 8 bases from V and 4 from J; bases not matched to a gene: 9. The CDR3 runs 14 residues. CDR3 sequence: CASGETGAGYGYTF. As DNA, the CDR3 is TGTGCCAGCGGAGAGACAGGGGCTGGCTATGGCTACACCTTC.

CDR3 DNA: TGTGCCAGTGCTGTCGGACCGCGGGCCCACGAGCAGTACTTC. It is translated as CASAVGPRAHEQYF. The chain couples TRBV7-9 to TRBJ2-7; possible D gene TRBD2, 5 bases. Trimming left V 9 bases short and J 5 bases short, with 20 bases between. From germline, CDR1 is SEHNR and CDR2 FQNEAQ (reference sequence). CDR3 length: 14 residues.

The V gene is TRBV7-3, the J gene TRBJ1-1, with a tentative D call TRBD1 (6 bases). Germline loops: CDR1 SGHTA, CDR2 FQGTGA. The CDR3 length is 13 residues. V dropped 3 bases and J dropped 1 base, with 6 bases sitting between them. In DNA, the CDR3 is TGTGCCAGCAGCTTGACAGGGAACACTGAAGCTTTCTTT. Translating it yields CASSLTGNTEAFF.

V usage is TRBV11-2 and J usage is TRBJ2-7; D not certain. Germline V gene lookup returns CDR1 SGHAT and CDR2 FQNNGV. The CDR3 runs to 14 residues. V lost 5 bases, J lost 0 bases, and 11 bases lay in between. The CDR3 reads CASSAQSNSYEQYF. The DNA for the CDR3 is TGTGCCAGCAGCGCACAGTCGAACTCCTACGAGCAGTACTTC.

The V and J genes are TRBV4-3 and TRBJ2-7; unclear D gene. Germline V lookup: CDR1 LGHNA, CDR2 YSLEER. The ends were cut back, 3 bases at V and 0 bases at J, with 15 bases in the middle. This CDR3 is 16 amino acids long. This chain's CDR3 is CASSQVLRLSSYEQYF. CDR3 bases: TGCGCCAGCAGCCAGGTCCTTAGACTGTCCTCCTACGAGCAGTACTTC.

The chain is built from TRBV7-2 and TRBJ2-5; 7 bases map to TRBD1. CDR3 length: 15 residues. The V gene's germline CDR1 is SGHTA and CDR2 FQGNSA. Trimming took 2 bases from V and 5 from J; bases not matched to a gene: 8. The CDR3 here is CASSLQTGRGETQYF. The CDR3 coding sequence is TGTGCCAGCAGCTTACAGACAGGCAGGGGGGAGACCCAGTACTTC.

J is TRBJ1-2 and V is TRBV11-2; possibly TRBD1 for D (5 bases). Per germline, CDR1 SGHAT and CDR2 FQNNGV. The germline V and J ends were trimmed by 2 bases and 2 bases, with 9 bases remaining between them. This CDR3 has 14 amino acids. Here the CDR3 reads CASSLYKGNYGYTF. Written as DNA, the CDR3 is TGTGCCAGCAGCTTATATAAGGGGAACTATGGCTACACCTTC. The complete variable domain, with remaining parts taken from reference TRBV11-2 and TRBJ1-2, reads EAGVAQSPRYKIIEKRQSVAFWCNPISGHATLYWYQQILGQGPKLLIQFQNNGVVDDSQLPKDRFSAERLKGVDSTLKIQPAKLEDSAVYLCASSLYKGNYGYTFGSGTRLTVV.

This clone was detected once. For the CDR3, the DNA is TGTGCCAGCAGCCATGGACTAGCGGACACCTACGAGCAGTACTTC. This codes for CASSHGLADTYEQYF. This chain connects TRBV7-9 to TRBJ2-7; 10 bases line up with TRBD2. Losses at the gene ends were 5 bases for V and 2 bases for J; bases not matched to a gene: 6. CDR3 length: 15 residues. From germline, CDR1 is SEHNR and CDR2 FQNEAQ (reference sequence).